A selection of T cell receptor beta chains follows, all from one sample in a study of T-cell reconstitution after alpha-beta-depleted transplantation in children. One entry per CDR3 protein, called by TCRdb with MiXCR from the PCR reads. The table includes roughly 500,000 distinct CDR3 sequences, around 19% detected once. The starting material was PBMCs from the stem cell graft donor, obtained from the stem cell graft. Source of these receptors: a human donor who donated a stem cell graft to a child with acute lymphoblastic leukemia. Each CDR3 is given with its conserved first and last residue. D genes are given only for firm matches. Clone size, where shown, is once, few, many, or a class for clones that have expanded.

d_call	v_call	clone_size	j_call	cdr3_nt	cdr3_aa
-	TRBV29-1	-	TRBJ2-3	TGCAGCGTTGACCCCGCAGGGACGGGCACAGATACGCAGTATTTT	CSVDPAGTGTDTQYF
-	TRBV9	few	TRBJ1-6	TGTGCCAGCAGCGGGGGAATGGCTGAGGGGCCCCTCCACTTT	CASSGGMAEGPLHF
-	TRBV27	few	TRBJ2-2	TGTGCCAGCAGTTTAAATTTTCGTAGCACCGGGGAGCTGTTTTTT	CASSLNFRSTGELFF
-	TRBV12-3/TRBV12-4	few	TRBJ1-2	TGTGCCAGCAGTCCCGGGATCCTGAGGGCTAACTATGGCTACACCTTC	CASSPGILRANYGYTF
-	TRBV20-1	many	TRBJ2-1	TGCAGTGCTACGGGGCGGCTATACAATGAGCAGTTCTTC	CSATGRLYNEQFF
TRBD2	TRBV11-1	-	TRBJ2-3	TGTGCCAGCAGCTTAGCGCACGATGAACTAGCGTACCAGAGAGATACGCAGTATTTT	CASSLAHDELAYQRDTQYF
TRBD2	TRBV20-1	-	TRBJ2-3	TGCAGTAGCTGGGAGGGCCTAGCAGATACGCAGTATTTT	CSSWEGLADTQYF
-	TRBV4-1	-	TRBJ1-5	TGCGCCAGCAGCCAACCCGGTACGTTAAAGCCCCAGCATTTT	CASSQPGTLKPQHF
TRBD2	TRBV19	few	TRBJ2-2	TGTGCCAGTAGTATGACCCTAGCGGGAGCATCCGGGGAGCTGTTTTTT	CASSMTLAGASGELFF
TRBD1	TRBV29-1	-	TRBJ1-2	TGCAGCGTTAGAGGACAGGGGGTCTATGGCTACACCTTC	CSVRGQGVYGYTF
-	TRBV12-3/TRBV12-4	few	TRBJ2-1	TGTGCCAGCAAAGGGGCCTACAATGAGCAGTTCTTC	CASKGAYNEQFF
-	TRBV18	few	TRBJ2-7	TGTGCCAGCTCACCAAGGCGGAACTACGAGCAGTACTTC	CASSPRRNYEQYF
-	TRBV2	-	TRBJ1-6	TGTGCCAGCAGGAATACGATGAGCTCCTATAATTCACCCCTCCACTTT	CASRNTMSSYNSPLHF
TRBD2	TRBV5-1	few	TRBJ2-3	TGCGCCAGCAGCTCCACGACTAGCGGGAGGACCTGGGATACGCAGTATTTT	CASSSTTSGRTWDTQYF
TRBD2	TRBV20-1	few	TRBJ2-5	TGCAGTGCTCAGCGGGAGCGCCAAGAGACCCAGTACTTC	CSAQRERQETQYF
TRBD2	TRBV9	-	TRBJ2-2	TGTGCCAGCAGCGTAGCTAGCGGGGGTTTGAACACCGGGGAGCTGTTTTTT	CASSVASGGLNTGELFF
TRBD2	TRBV12-3/TRBV12-4	few	TRBJ2-2	TGTGCCAGCAGTTATCCTAGCGGGCCGAACACCGGGGAGCTGTTTTTT	CASSYPSGPNTGELFF
TRBD2	TRBV24-1	-	TRBJ2-5	TGTGCCACCAGTGACAGCGGGGAAGAGACCCAGTACTTC	CATSDSGEETQYF
-	TRBV29-1	-	TRBJ2-1	TGCAGCGGAGTTCGGGACAATGAGCAGTTCTTC	CSGVRDNEQFF
TRBD1	TRBV2	few	TRBJ2-7	TGTGCCAGCAGCATACCGGGACAGGGGTTTTTTATGACCTACGAGCAGTACTTC	CASSIPGQGFFMTYEQYF
TRBD2	TRBV5-1	few	TRBJ2-1	TGCGCCAGCAGCTTTTCGGCGGGAGTTGGGAATGAGCAGTTCTTC	CASSFSAGVGNEQFF
-	TRBV18	-	TRBJ2-5	TGTGCCAGCTCACCAGTCGCCGTGGGCCAAGAGACCCAGTACTTC	CASSPVAVGQETQYF
TRBD2	TRBV4-1	-	TRBJ2-7	TGCGCCAGCAGCCCCGTAGCCGGACTAGCGGGAGAAGGATACGAGCAGTACTTC	CASSPVAGLAGEGYEQYF
-	TRBV12-3/TRBV12-4	-	TRBJ1-1	TGTGCCAGCACCATACACAGGAACACTGAAGCTTTCTTT	CASTIHRNTEAFF
-	TRBV4-2	few	TRBJ2-1	TGTGCCAGCAGCCAAGGGGACCTGGAGGTTGAGCAGTTCTTC	CASSQGDLEVEQFF
-	TRBV5-1	-	TRBJ2-1	TGCGCCAGCAGCTTGGGCCTAGCCCGGGAAGGTTATGAGCAGTTCTTC	CASSLGLAREGYEQFF
-	TRBV19	-	TRBJ1-2	TGTGCCAGTAGCGGCGAAGGCGGCTGGGGGTTTAACTATGGCTACACCTTC	CASSGEGGWGFNYGYTF
-	TRBV6-5	-	TRBJ2-7	TGTGCCAGCAGTCTCACAGGAGTCGACGAGCAGTACTTC	CASSLTGVDEQYF
-	TRBV7-9	few	TRBJ1-1	TGTGCCAGTATGAAACGGGAGAACACTGAAGCTTTCTTT	CASMKRENTEAFF
TRBD2	TRBV10-2	-	TRBJ2-6	TGCGCCAGCAGTGGTGAGACTAGCGGCTCTGGGGCCAACGTCCTGACTTTC	CASSGETSGSGANVLTF
TRBD2	TRBV6-5	-	TRBJ2-3	TGTGCCAGCAGTTTTCTACTAGCGGGAGAGGCAGATACGCAGTATTTT	CASSFLLAGEADTQYF
TRBD1	TRBV29-1	few	TRBJ1-2	TGCAGCGTTGAAGTCTCGGACAGGCGGAACTATGGCTACACCTTC	CSVEVSDRRNYGYTF
TRBD1	TRBV3-1	-	TRBJ1-5	TGTGCCAGCAGCCCCGGGACAGGGGGATATCAGCCCCAGCATTTT	CASSPGTGGYQPQHF
TRBD1	TRBV7-9	many	TRBJ1-5	TGTGCCAGCAGCCCCGGACAGGGTGATCAGCCCCAGCATTTT	CASSPGQGDQPQHF
TRBD2	TRBV5-1	few	TRBJ2-2	TGCGCCAGCAGGTCAGCGGGAGCGAACACCGGGGAGCTGTTTTTT	CASRSAGANTGELFF
TRBD2	TRBV5-8	-	TRBJ2-3	TGTGCCAGCAGCTTGGGGAAAACTAGCGGCACAGATACGCAGTATTTT	CASSLGKTSGTDTQYF
TRBD1	TRBV11-1	-	TRBJ2-3	TGTGCCAGCAGCTTAGGTGTGACAGGGGATCCTACAATAGCTAGCACAGATACGCAGTATTTT	CASSLGVTGDPTIASTDTQYF
TRBD2	TRBV11-1	-	TRBJ2-3	TGTGCCAGCAGCTTAGGACCCCTAGCGGGCCGAAGCACAGATACGCAGTATTTT	CASSLGPLAGRSTDTQYF
-	TRBV20-1	-	TRBJ1-1	TGCAGTGCTAGAGACAGGGGTCTGCGCACTGAAGCTTTCTTT	CSARDRGLRTEAFF
TRBD2	TRBV2	few	TRBJ2-7	TGTGCCAGCAGTGAGGGTCCGGCGGGGGTCTCCTACGAGCAGTACTTC	CASSEGPAGVSYEQYF
-	TRBV10-2	-	TRBJ1-4	TGCGCCAGCTCGGCGGACATCCTATACGCAACTAATGAAAAACTGTTTTTT	CASSADILYATNEKLFF